The 26 T cell receptor beta chains presented below share a single source sample, sequenced in a study of blood T cell repertoires in COVID-19. Libraries were prepared by immunoSEQ multiplex PCR; TCRdb keeps only in-frame clonotypes and omits some of them. The data contain around 270,000 clones, about 88% of them singletons. Input material: peripheral blood. These receptors were obtained from a man aged 25-45 years with active or convalescent COVID-19.

The J gene is TRBJ1-2, the V gene TRBV6-4; weak D call: TRBD1 (5 bases). Germline CDR1 is MRHNA and CDR2 is SNTAGT. CDR3 length equals 12 residues. The ends were cut back, 2 bases at V and 8 bases at J, with 9 bases in the middle. The DNA for the CDR3 is TGTGCCAGCAGTGACGGACACGGGGGCTACACCTTC. This translates into CASSDGHGGYTF.

This clone was recorded once. The chain combines TRBV2 with TRBJ1-2, with 8 positions matching TRBD1. The J segment lost 4 bases and the V segment lost 8 bases, leaving 12 bases of the junction unmatched. The CDR3 extends over 15 amino acids. Germline loops: CDR1 SNHLY, CDR2 FYNNEI. CDR3 sequence (DNA): TGTGCCAGCGAGAAAGACAGGGGCGAGTCCTATGGCTACACCTTC. Protein product: CASEKDRGESYGYTF.

This chain uses TRBV2 with TRBJ2-5, with 10 nucleotides matching TRBD2. V shed 6 bases, J shed 2 bases, and the junction held 6 bases outside the gene matches. Germline V gene sequence: CDR1 SNHLY, CDR2 FYNNEI. The CDR3 contains 15 residues. The CDR3 loop is CASRELAGVQETQYF. CDR3 nucleotides: TGTGCCAGCAGGGAGCTAGCGGGGGTACAAGAGACCCAGTACTTC. The full variable domain, completed using reference TRBV2 and TRBJ2-5, is EPEVTQTPSHQVTQMGQEVILRCVPISNHLYFYWYRQILGQKVEFLVSFYNNEISEKSEIFDDQFSVERPDGSNFTLKIRSTKLEDSAMYFCASRELAGVQETQYFGPGTRLLVL.

The V gene is TRBV14, the J gene TRBJ1-1; no definite D call. CDR3 length: 13 amino acids. Per the germline V gene, CDR1 is SGHDN and CDR2 is FVKESK. The V gene lost 4 bases and the J gene lost 2 bases, with 8 bases spanning the gap. Written as DNA, the CDR3 is TGTGCCAGCAGCCGGAGCATCAACACTGAAGCTTTCTTT. This codes for CASSRSINTEAFF.

This clone has a single count. The chain couples TRBV30 to TRBJ2-1; the match to TRBD2 covers 8 bases. CDR1 is GTSNPN, CDR2 SVGIG, per germline (reference sequence). V dropped 3 bases and J dropped 2; count of bases not matched to a gene: 15. The CDR3 totals 18 residues. In nucleotides, the CDR3 is TGTGCCTGGAGAGCCCTCGGCGGGGGGCTTGAAGCCTACAATGAGCAGTTCTTC. This sequence encodes CAWRALGGGLEAYNEQFF.

The chain recombines TRBV19 with TRBJ2-3; 7 nucleotides line up with TRBD2. The CDR3 length is 14 residues. Germline CDR1 LNHDA, CDR2 SQIVND (reference sequence). After removal of 2 bases from V and 4 bases from J, the junction contained 3 bases not matched to a gene. CDR3 loop: CASSINGRPDTQYF. For the CDR3, the DNA is TGTGCCAGTAGTATAAACGGGAGGCCAGATACGCAGTATTTT.

The V call is TRBV27, the J call TRBJ1-2; the D gene is possibly TRBD1 (6 bases). Germline V lookup: CDR1 MNHEY, CDR2 SMNVEV (reference sequence). CDR3 size: 14 residues. V shed 3 bases and J shed 2 bases, with 10 bases lying between them. This CDR3 is CASSLKGENYGYTF. CDR3 in DNA: TGTGCCAGCAGTTTGAAGGGGGAGAACTATGGCTACACCTTC.

This CDR3 reads CAWGGADRYGYTF. CDR3 sequence (DNA): TGTGCCTGGGGGGGCGCCGACAGATATGGCTACACCTTC. The chain joins TRBV30 to TRBJ1-2; D perhaps matches TRBD1 (6 bases). The V gene lost 5 bases and the J gene lost 5 bases, with 15 bases spanning the gap. This CDR3 spans 13 amino acids. Germline CDR1 GTSNPN, CDR2 SVGIG (reference sequence).

The chain combines TRBV6-5 with TRBJ2-5, with a weak D call TRBD2 (5 bases). This CDR3 has 16 amino acids. The V end lost 0 bases, the J end lost 1 base, and 12 bases lay between the germline ends. Germline CDR1 reads MNHEY; CDR2 reads SVGAGI. CDR3 coding DNA: TGTGCCAGCAGTTACTCGGCCCGAGGAGGCCAAGAGACCCAGTACTTC. Amino acids: CASSYSARGGQETQYF.

In its sample, this clone was seen once. This sequence joins TRBV11-2 and TRBJ2-3; TRBD2 agrees at 9 bases. J lost 4 bases, V lost 1 base, and 6 bases had no gene match. The CDR3 covers 16 residues. CDR1 and CDR2 from the germline V gene are SGHAT and FQNNGV. In nucleotides, the CDR3 is TGTGCCAGCAGCTTAGGAGGCGGGGGGGCCTCAGATACGCAGTATTTT. Its protein product is CASSLGGGGASDTQYF.

The rearrangement joins TRBV27 to TRBJ2-7; 7 positions agree with TRBD1. With 5 bases clipped from V and 2 bases from J, the junction kept 9 bases outside the gene matches. This CDR3 region has 15 residues. Germline CDR1 and CDR2: MNHEY and SMNVEV (reference sequence). The CDR3 loop reads CASSPSTGIPYEQYF. The CDR3, as DNA: TGTGCCAGCAGTCCATCGACAGGGATCCCCTACGAGCAGTACTTC.

The rearrangement uses TRBV19 and TRBJ2-2; possibly TRBD1 for D (5 bases). The CDR3 is 14 amino acids. The germline V gene has CDR1 LNHDA and CDR2 SQIVND (reference sequence). Trimming removed 7 bases at V and 0 bases at J, with 9 bases between. In DNA, the CDR3 is TGTGCCAGTAAGAGACAGACGAACACCGGGGAGCTGTTTTTT. Its protein product is CASKRQTNTGELFF.

V is TRBV30 and J is TRBJ1-2; D remains unclear. The CDR3 sequence is 14 residues long. Deletions cut 2 bases from V and 4 bases from J, with 14 bases between. Germline V lookup: CDR1 GTSNPN, CDR2 SVGIG (reference sequence). The CDR3 DNA follows: TGTGCCTGGAGTTCCCGAGGAGCCACCTATGGCTACACCTTC. It is translated as CAWSSRGATYGYTF.

CDR3 region: CASDTGASTDTQYF. The DNA of the CDR3 is TGTGCCAGCGATACGGGAGCTAGCACAGATACGCAGTATTTT. The chain uses TRBV2 and TRBJ2-3, with D perhaps TRBD2 (6 bases). The CDR3 is 14 amino acids. The germline V and J ends were trimmed by 8 bases and 0 bases, with 12 bases remaining between them. Germline loops: CDR1 SNHLY, CDR2 FYNNEI.

The chain's CDR3 is CASSGQEGQETQYF. As DNA, the CDR3 is TGTGCCAGCAGTGGGCAGGAGGGGCAAGAGACCCAGTACTTC. The chain recombines TRBV28 with TRBJ2-5, with TRBD2 as a possible D gene (6 bases). The CDR3 contains 14 residues. V was shortened by 5 bases and J by 2 bases, with 12 bases between the two germline ends. CDR1 and CDR2 from the germline V gene are MDHEN and SYDVKM.

The rearrangement uses TRBV27 and TRBJ1-6; 7 nucleotides line up with TRBD1. Unmatched junction bases numbered 12, after V lost 6 bases and J lost 7 bases. The CDR3 has 16 residues. Per germline, CDR1 MNHEY and CDR2 SMNVEV (reference sequence). The CDR3 is CASRTLNRGANSPLHF. The CDR3 DNA sequence: TGTGCCAGCAGAACTCTAAACAGGGGCGCAAATTCACCCCTCCACTTT.

This chain connects TRBV2 to TRBJ1-5; perhaps TRBD1 as D (6 bases). The CDR3 extends over 13 amino acids. Germline CDR1 reads SNHLY; CDR2 reads FYNNEI. The V end lost 3 bases, the J end lost 6 bases, and 9 bases lay between the germline ends. The CDR3 is CASSDQQGQPQHF. The DNA of the CDR3 is TGTGCCAGCAGTGATCAACAGGGTCAGCCCCAGCATTTT. Variable domain in full (rest from reference TRBV2 and TRBJ1-5): EPEVTQTPSHQVTQMGQEVILRCVPISNHLYFYWYRQILGQKVEFLVSFYNNEISEKSEIFDDQFSVERPDGSNFTLKIRSTKLEDSAMYFCASSDQQGQPQHFGDGTRLSIL.

This chain links TRBV15 with TRBJ2-7, with TRBD2 identical over 7 bases. Germline V gene sequence: CDR1 LNHNV, CDR2 YYDKDF (reference sequence). V lost 1 base and J lost 2; bases outside the gene matches: 5. The CDR3 is 15 amino acids. This CDR3 is CATSRVPGGTYEQYF. The CDR3, as DNA: TGTGCCACCAGCAGAGTACCCGGGGGGACCTACGAGCAGTACTTC.

The genes are TRBV19 and TRBJ2-7; the D gene is possibly TRBD1 (7 bases). CDR1 LNHDA and CDR2 SQIVND come from the germline V gene (reference sequence). The CDR3 extends over 16 amino acids. V lost 3 bases and J 3 bases, leaving 18 bases between the germline ends. The CDR3 DNA follows: TGTGCCAGTAGTATTGGGAGGACAGGAAAAAGCTACGAGCAGTACTTC. The encoded protein is CASSIGRTGKSYEQYF.

This clone was counted a single time. The chain has TRBV2 and TRBJ1-2, with D perhaps TRBD1 (6 bases). CDR3 size: 14 residues. Germline V gene data show CDR1 as SNHLY and CDR2 as FYNNEI. Trimming pared 3 bases from V and 6 bases from J, leaving 14 bases between. CDR3 sequence: CASSELGQGNGYTF. CDR3 in DNA: TGTGCCAGCAGTGAGTTGGGGCAGGGGAATGGCTACACCTTC. The variable domain in full, completed from reference TRBV2 and TRBJ1-2, reads EPEVTQTPSHQVTQMGQEVILRCVPISNHLYFYWYRQILGQKVEFLVSFYNNEISEKSEIFDDQFSVERPDGSNFTLKIRSTKLEDSAMYFCASSELGQGNGYTFGSGTRLTVV.

V and J are TRBV4-2 and TRBJ1-6; 8 bases line up with TRBD1. The trim removed 3 bases at V and 8 bases at J, leaving 12 bases unmatched. CDR3 length: 17 residues. Germline V gene sequence: CDR1 LGHNA, CDR2 YNFKEQ. CDR3 loop: CASSQHTGTGFDSPLHF. CDR3 DNA sequence: TGTGCCAGCAGCCAGCACACCGGGACAGGATTCGATTCACCCCTCCACTTT.

This chain connects TRBV4-2 to TRBJ1-6; D gene uncertain. Germline V gene data show CDR1 as LGHNA and CDR2 as YNFKEQ. The V and J ends lost 3 bases and 9 bases respectively, with 12 bases between them. The CDR3 has 14 amino acids. The CDR3: CASSQITALSPLHF. The DNA of the CDR3 is TGTGCCAGCAGCCAGATCACAGCTCTTTCACCCCTCCACTTT.

The chain joins TRBV7-2 to TRBJ2-2, with TRBD2 identical over 9 bases. CDR3 length equals 16 residues. The germline gives CDR1 SGHTA, CDR2 FQGNSA. With V trimmed by 1 base and J by 7 bases, 7 bases remained unmatched. DNA of the CDR3: TGTGCCAGCAGCTTAGGGCTAGCGGGGTTTGGCGGGGAGCTGTTTTTT. Protein: CASSLGLAGFGGELFF.

J is TRBJ2-7 and V is TRBV5-5; D gene unclear. V was shortened by 2 bases and J by 3 bases, with 6 bases between the two germline ends. The CDR3 is made up of 12 amino acids. CDR1 SGHKS and CDR2 YYEKEE come from the germline V gene (reference sequence). CDR3 sequence (DNA): TGTGCCAGCAGCTTTGAGCTCTACGAGCAGTACTTC. Its protein product is CASSFELYEQYF.

This CDR3 is CASSQNRDRGGTGELFF. DNA of the CDR3: TGTGCCAGCAGCCAAAACCGGGACAGGGGAGGCACCGGGGAGCTGTTTTTT. The chain is built from TRBV11-2 and TRBJ2-2; 10 positions agree with TRBD1. V gave up 5 bases and J gave up 4 bases; unmatched junction bases: 10. The CDR3 is 17 amino acids. Looked up from germline, CDR1 is SGHAT and CDR2 is FQNNGV.

The J gene is TRBJ1-6, the V gene TRBV29-1; no definite D call. V was pared by 6 bases and J by 5 bases, with 11 bases between. The germline CDR1 and CDR2 sequences are SQVTM and ANQGSEA. This CDR3 region has 13 residues. The CDR3 region has the DNA TGCAGCGTGCGGTGGAGCAATAATTCACCCCTCCACTTT. It specifies CSVRWSNNSPLHF. Filled out from reference TRBV29-1 and TRBJ1-6, the complete variable domain reads SAVISQKPSRDICQRGTSLTIQCQVDSQVTMMFWYRQQPGQSLTLIATANQGSEATYESGFVIDKFPISRPNLTFSTLTVSNMSPEDSSIYLCSVRWSNNSPLHFGNGTRLTVT.